The 2 T cell receptor beta chains presented below share a single source sample, sequenced in a study of beta chain features in type 1 diabetes. Overall study results and limits: Across all four CD4+ subsets, people with type 1 diabetes showed modestly shorter TCRB CDR3s.

Expressed TCRB transcripts were sequenced, since all the RNA that had been isolated was reverse transcribed. Method: immunoSEQ multiplex PCR; TCRdb's copy keeps in-frame clones and lacks some. The sample includes 400,000 or so clones, around 9.6% seen only once; the top ten take roughly 0.54%. The antigens these receptors bind are not known. Input material: central memory CD4+ T cells from blood. The receptor set was obtained from a man younger than 45 with type 1 diabetes.

This clone was counted only a few times. The junction shows a germline mismatch at one end, possibly a read error. V usage is TRBV7-7 and J usage is TRBJ2-2, with 11 bases that match TRBD2. The length of the CDR3 is 17 residues. Germline V lookup: CDR1 SSHAT, CDR2 FNYEAQ (reference sequence). CDR3 residues: CASSLLAGGRDTGELFF. CDR3 nucleotide sequence: TGTGCTAGCAGCCTGTTAGCGGGAGGGCGAGACACCGGGGAGCTGTTTTTT.

In this sample, this clone turned up many times. This chain connects TRBV5-1 to TRBJ1-4; 8 nucleotides align to TRBD1. Germline V gene data show CDR1 as SGHRS and CDR2 as YFSETQ. Trimming cost V 0 bases and J 7 bases; bases outside gene matches: 8. This CDR3 has 16 amino acids. The CDR3 region has the DNA TGCGCCAGCAGCTTGGCCGACAGGGGAGGAAGTGAAAAACTGTTTTTT. As protein: CASSLADRGGSEKLFF.